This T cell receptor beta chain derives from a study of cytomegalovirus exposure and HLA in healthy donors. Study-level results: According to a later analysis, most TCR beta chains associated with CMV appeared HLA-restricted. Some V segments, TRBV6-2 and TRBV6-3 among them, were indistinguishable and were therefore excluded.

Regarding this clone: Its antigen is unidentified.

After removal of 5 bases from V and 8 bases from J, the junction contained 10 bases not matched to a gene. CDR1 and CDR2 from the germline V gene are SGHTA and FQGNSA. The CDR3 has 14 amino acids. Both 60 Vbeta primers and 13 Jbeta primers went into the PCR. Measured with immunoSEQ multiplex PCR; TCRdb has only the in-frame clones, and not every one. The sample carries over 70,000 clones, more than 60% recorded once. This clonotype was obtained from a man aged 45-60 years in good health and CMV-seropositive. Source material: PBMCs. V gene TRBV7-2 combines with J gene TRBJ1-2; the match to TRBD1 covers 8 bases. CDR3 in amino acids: CASSPDRGPAGYTF. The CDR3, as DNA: TGTGCCAGCAGCCCAGACAGGGGCCCCGCGGGCTACACCTTC.